This is a list of T cell receptor beta chains from one sample in a study of Ad26.COV2.S vaccination and SARS-CoV-2 variants. Clones were read by immunoSEQ multiplex PCR, and TCRdb kept only the in-frame ones, dropping some. The sample contains around 300,000 clones, 75% to 90% of which appear only once. The sequences come from peripheral blood, collected in a trial of Ad26.COV2.S vaccine versus placebo. All receptors derive from a person aged 18-60 years who received the Ad26.COV2.S COVID-19 vaccine or a placebo. The CDR3 runs from the conserved cysteine through the conserved F or W. The D gene is left open where the match is weak. The listing skips clone size in some rows; elsewhere it reads once, few, many or a size class.

>.|TRBJ1-2|TRBV5-1|.
CASSLDGYYGYTF
TGCGCCAGCAGCTTGGACGGGTACTATGGCTACACCTTC
>.|TRBJ1-2|TRBV6-5|TRBD1
CASRGQAVNYGYTF
TGTGCCAGCAGAGGACAGGCTGTTAACTATGGCTACACCTTC
>once|TRBJ2-7|TRBV5-1|.
CASSTGDSTYEQYF
TGCGCCAGCAGCACCGGGGACTCCACCTACGAGCAGTACTTC
>.|TRBJ2-7|TRBV30|TRBD1
CAWSWRTGTGIYEQYF
TGTGCCTGGAGTTGGAGAACCGGGACAGGGATTTACGAGCAGTACTTC
>.|TRBJ1-1|TRBV28|.
CAAGLRVNTEAFF
TGTGCCGCGGGGCTGCGGGTGAACACTGAAGCTTTCTTT
>.|TRBJ2-2|TRBV7-7|.
CASSPRSVGNTGELFF
TGTGCTAGCAGCCCCCGTAGTGTAGGGAACACCGGGGAGCTGTTTTTT
>.|TRBJ2-1|TRBV27|.
CASSRGRDEQFF
TGTGCCAGCAGCCGAGGACGAGACGAGCAGTTCTTC
>.|TRBJ2-7|TRBV27|.
CASSLNTGLGSYEQYF
TGTGCCAGCAGTCTAAACACTGGCTTGGGCTCCTACGAGCAGTACTTC
>.|TRBJ2-1|TRBV4-2|.
CASSRAVGGPGPYNEQFF
TGTGCCAGCAGCCGGGCAGTGGGCGGACCCGGTCCTTACAATGAGCAGTTCTTC
>.|TRBJ2-7|TRBV2|TRBD2
CASSAERGSSYEQYF
TGTGCCAGCAGTGCCGAGCGGGGGTCCTCCTACGAGCAGTACTTC
>.|TRBJ2-5|TRBV5-1|TRBD2
CASTARTSGRLQETQYF
TGCGCCAGCACCGCAAGGACTAGCGGAAGACTCCAAGAGACCCAGTACTTC